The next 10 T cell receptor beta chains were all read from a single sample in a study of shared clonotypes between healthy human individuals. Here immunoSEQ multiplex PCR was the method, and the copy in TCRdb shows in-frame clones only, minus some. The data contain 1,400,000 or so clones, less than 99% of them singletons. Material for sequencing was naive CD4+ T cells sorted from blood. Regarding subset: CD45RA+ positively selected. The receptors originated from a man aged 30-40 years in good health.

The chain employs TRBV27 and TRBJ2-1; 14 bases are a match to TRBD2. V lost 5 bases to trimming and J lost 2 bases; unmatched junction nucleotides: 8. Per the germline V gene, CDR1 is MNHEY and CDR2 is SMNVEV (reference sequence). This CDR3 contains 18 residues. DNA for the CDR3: TGTGCCAGCAGTCTCCTGACTAGCGGGAGGGGGCCCTACAATGAGCAGTTCTTC. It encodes CASSLLTSGRGPYNEQFF.

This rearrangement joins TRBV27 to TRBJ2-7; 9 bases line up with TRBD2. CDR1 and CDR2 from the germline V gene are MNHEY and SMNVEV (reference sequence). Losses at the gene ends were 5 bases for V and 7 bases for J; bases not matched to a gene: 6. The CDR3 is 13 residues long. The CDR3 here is CASSASGNREQYF. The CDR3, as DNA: TGTGCCAGCAGTGCTAGCGGGAATAGAGAGCAGTACTTC.

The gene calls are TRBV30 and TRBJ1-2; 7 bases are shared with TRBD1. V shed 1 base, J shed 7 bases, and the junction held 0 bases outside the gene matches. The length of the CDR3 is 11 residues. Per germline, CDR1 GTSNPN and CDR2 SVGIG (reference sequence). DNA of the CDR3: TGTGCCTGGAGTGACAGGGGTGGCTACACCTTC. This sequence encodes CAWSDRGGYTF.

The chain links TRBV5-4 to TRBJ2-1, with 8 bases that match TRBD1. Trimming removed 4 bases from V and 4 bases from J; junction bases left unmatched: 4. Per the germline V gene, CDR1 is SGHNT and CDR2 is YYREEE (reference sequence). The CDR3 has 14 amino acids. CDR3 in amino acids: CASSPGGTYNEQFF. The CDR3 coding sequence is TGTGCCAGCAGCCCAGGGGGCACTTACAATGAGCAGTTCTTC.

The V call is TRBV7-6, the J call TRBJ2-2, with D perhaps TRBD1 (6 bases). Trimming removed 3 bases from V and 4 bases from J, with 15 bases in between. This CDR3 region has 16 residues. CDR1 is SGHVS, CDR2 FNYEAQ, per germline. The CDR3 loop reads CASSLGTLGATGELFF. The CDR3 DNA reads TGTGCCAGCAGCTTGGGGACACTCGGGGCCACCGGGGAGCTGTTTTTT.

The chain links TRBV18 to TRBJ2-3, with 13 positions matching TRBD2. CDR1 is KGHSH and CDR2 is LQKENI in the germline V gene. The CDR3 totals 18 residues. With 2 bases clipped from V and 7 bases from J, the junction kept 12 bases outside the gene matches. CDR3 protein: CASSPNSRTSGSLNTQYF. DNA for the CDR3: TGTGCCAGCTCACCAAATTCGAGGACTAGCGGGAGCTTGAATACGCAGTATTTT.

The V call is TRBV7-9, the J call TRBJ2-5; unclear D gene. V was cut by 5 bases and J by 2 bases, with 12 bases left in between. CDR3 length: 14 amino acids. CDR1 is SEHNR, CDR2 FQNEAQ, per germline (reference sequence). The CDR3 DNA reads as TGTGCCAGCAGCCATACTCCAATGCAAGAGACCCAGTACTTC. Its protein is CASSHTPMQETQYF.

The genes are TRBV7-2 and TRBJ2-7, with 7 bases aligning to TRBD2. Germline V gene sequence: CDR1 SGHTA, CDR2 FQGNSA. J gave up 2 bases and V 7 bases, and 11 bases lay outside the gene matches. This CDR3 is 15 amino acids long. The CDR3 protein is CASMRREVSPYEQYF. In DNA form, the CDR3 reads TGTGCCAGCATGAGACGGGAGGTTTCCCCCTACGAGCAGTACTTC. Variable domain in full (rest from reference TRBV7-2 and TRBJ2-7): GAGVSQSPSNKVTEKGKDVELRCDPISGHTALYWYRQSLGQGLEFLIYFQGNSAPDKSGLPSDRFSAERTGGSVSTLTIQRTQQEDSAVYLCASMRREVSPYEQYFGPGTRLTVT.

The CDR3 DNA follows: TGCAGCGTTGAAGTAACAGGGTCCCACGAGCAGTACTTC. Translation gives CSVEVTGSHEQYF. The V and J genes are TRBV29-1 and TRBJ2-7; possible D gene TRBD1, 6 bases. The CDR3 contains 13 residues. Germline-derived CDR1 and CDR2 are SQVTM and ANQGSEA. V was shortened by 1 base and J by 5 bases, with 12 bases between the two germline ends.

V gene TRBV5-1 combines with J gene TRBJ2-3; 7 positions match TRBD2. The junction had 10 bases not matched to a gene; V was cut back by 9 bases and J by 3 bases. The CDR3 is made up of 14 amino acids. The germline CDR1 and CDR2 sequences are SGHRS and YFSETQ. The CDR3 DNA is TGCGCCACACGCCGCGGCGGGAGTACAGATACGCAGTATTTT. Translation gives CATRRGGSTDTQYF.